This is a list of T cell receptor beta chains from one sample in a study of cytomegalovirus exposure and HLA in healthy donors. Repertoires were generated with immunoSEQ multiplex PCR, while TCRdb's copy carries only in-frame clones and drops some. This repertoire shows 120,000 to 150,000 clones, 80% found once; its top ten account for 6.8%. The specimen sequenced was PBMCs. The receptor set was obtained from a man aged 40-50 years in good health and CMV-seropositive. The CDR3 runs from the conserved cysteine through the conserved F or W.

v_gene: TRBV7-2; CDR3aa: CASSLSPGGTNEKLFF
v_gene: TRBV18; CDR3aa: CASGSVYNEQFF
v_gene: TRBV11-3; CDR3aa: CASSPLAGGSYNEQFF
v_gene: TRBV30; CDR3aa: CAWTGGGRPPGYNEQFF
v_gene: TRBV6-5; CDR3aa: CASRNTGVNSPLHF
v_gene: TRBV11-2; CDR3aa: CASSLDVGLTSSGNTIYF
v_gene: TRBV19; CDR3aa: CASSATGGWTEAFF
v_gene: TRBV29-1; CDR3aa: CSVEHSAQFF
v_gene: TRBV6-6; CDR3aa: CASYSSGDTNEQFF
v_gene: TRBV4-3; CDR3aa: CASSQPTGANTGELFF
v_gene: TRBV6-5; CDR3aa: CASGSGTGVFYGYTF
v_gene: TRBV4-1; CDR3aa: CASSQVTRTEAFF
v_gene: TRBV19; CDR3aa: CASSILRGIYNEQFF
v_gene: TRBV19; CDR3aa: CASTTTSGQNTEAFF
v_gene: TRBV6-5; CDR3aa: CASSYGTATGQYF
v_gene: TRBV6-5; CDR3aa: CASMQGTGSYEQYF
v_gene: TRBV28; CDR3aa: CASSSDSPGTLHF
v_gene: TRBV5-8; CDR3aa: CASSFSPGHLQETQYF
v_gene: TRBV5-4; CDR3aa: CASSLDAYNEQFF
v_gene: TRBV5-6; CDR3aa: CASSFGQGGYEQYF
v_gene: TRBV7-6; CDR3aa: CASSPSGGANYYGYTF
v_gene: TRBV13; CDR3aa: CASSSRREGISYNEQFF
v_gene: TRBV14; CDR3aa: CASSLPGLAGLNEQFF
v_gene: TRBV29-1; CDR3aa: CSVLRGGALHEQYF
v_gene: TRBV4-2; CDR3aa: CASSQDGGETQYF
v_gene: TRBV4-3; CDR3aa: CASSPVKRETYEQYF
v_gene: TRBV5-6; CDR3aa: CASSSPRQGEAFF
v_gene: TRBV10-3; CDR3aa: CAIRTDRDSGNTIYF
v_gene: TRBV30; CDR3aa: CAWSGVSGSSEQYF
v_gene: TRBV6-5; CDR3aa: CASSYSGQKQYF
v_gene: TRBV29-1; CDR3aa: CSVAPDSEAYEQYF
v_gene: TRBV29-1; CDR3aa: CSVRGLPHGYTF
v_gene: TRBV2; CDR3aa: CASSVLEQFF
v_gene: TRBV7-8; CDR3aa: CASRMGGQVADTQYF
v_gene: TRBV6-6; CDR3aa: CASLPGGPGANVLTF
v_gene: TRBV7-8; CDR3aa: CASSLAWTGSQPQHF
v_gene: TRBV27; CDR3aa: CASSRQGAGQPQHF
v_gene: TRBV28; CDR3aa: CASSLSGQWNYGYTF
v_gene: TRBV10-1; CDR3aa: CASSGDRGLTEAFF
v_gene: TRBV11-2; CDR3aa: CASSLDFRGPYEQYF
v_gene: TRBV5-1; CDR3aa: CASSLSRGADTQYF
v_gene: TRBV7-8; CDR3aa: CASSQRQGGRAFF
v_gene: TRBV18; CDR3aa: CASSPRQGGANTEAFF
v_gene: TRBV6-6; CDR3aa: CASSYSTGEKLFF
v_gene: TRBV5-3; CDR3aa: CARSPRREQYF
v_gene: TRBV29-1; CDR3aa: CSVEVQMNTGELFF
v_gene: TRBV7-2; CDR3aa: CASSFPGQGLNEKLFF
v_gene: TRBV29-1; CDR3aa: CSVVSGNQPQHF
v_gene: TRBV7-2; CDR3aa: CASSLLDEQYF
v_gene: TRBV7-8; CDR3aa: CASSSDRAFSNQPQHF
v_gene: TRBV9; CDR3aa: CASSDGTSNTGELFF
v_gene: TRBV5-1; CDR3aa: CASRPGTSTDTQYF
v_gene: TRBV11-2; CDR3aa: CASSRTSSYEQYF
v_gene: TRBV4-3; CDR3aa: CASSQGAADRGTGGYTF
v_gene: TRBV19; CDR3aa: CASSIRSGRYQETQYF
v_gene: TRBV7-9; CDR3aa: CASSSRGGQMNTEAFF
v_gene: TRBV6-5; CDR3aa: CASSYSGGSNQPQHF